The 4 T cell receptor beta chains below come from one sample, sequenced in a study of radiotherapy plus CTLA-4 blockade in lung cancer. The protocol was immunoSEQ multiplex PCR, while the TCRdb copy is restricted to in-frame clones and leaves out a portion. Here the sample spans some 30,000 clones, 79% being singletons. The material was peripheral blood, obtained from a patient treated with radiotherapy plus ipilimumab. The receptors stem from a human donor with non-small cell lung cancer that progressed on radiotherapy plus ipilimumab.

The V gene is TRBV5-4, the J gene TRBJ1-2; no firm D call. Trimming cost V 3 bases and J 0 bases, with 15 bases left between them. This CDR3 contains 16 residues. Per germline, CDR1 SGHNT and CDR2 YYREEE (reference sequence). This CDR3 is CASSSQGGSPNYGYTF. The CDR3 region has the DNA TGTGCCAGCAGCTCCCAAGGAGGCAGCCCTAACTATGGCTACACCTTC.

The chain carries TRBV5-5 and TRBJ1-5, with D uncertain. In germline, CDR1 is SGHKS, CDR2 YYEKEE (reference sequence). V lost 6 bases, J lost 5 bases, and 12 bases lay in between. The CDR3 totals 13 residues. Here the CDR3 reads CASKAGLDQPQHF. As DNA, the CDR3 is TGTGCCAGCAAGGCGGGGTTGGATCAGCCCCAGCATTTT.

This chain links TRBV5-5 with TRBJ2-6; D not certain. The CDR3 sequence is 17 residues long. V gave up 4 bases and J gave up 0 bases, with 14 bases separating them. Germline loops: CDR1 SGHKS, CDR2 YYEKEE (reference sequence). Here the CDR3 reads CASSLIPVGSGANVLTF. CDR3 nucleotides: TGTGCCAGCAGCCTGATACCGGTAGGCTCTGGGGCCAACGTCCTGACTTTC.

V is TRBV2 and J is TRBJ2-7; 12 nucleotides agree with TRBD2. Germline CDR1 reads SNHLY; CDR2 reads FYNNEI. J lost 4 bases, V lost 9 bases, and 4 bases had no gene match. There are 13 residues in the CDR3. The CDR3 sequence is CASTTSGSYEQYF. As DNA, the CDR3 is TGTGCCAGTACGACTAGCGGGAGTTACGAGCAGTACTTC.